Below, 11 T cell receptor beta chains from the same sample are listed, as sequenced in a study of cytomegalovirus exposure and HLA in healthy donors. In the PCR, 60 Vbeta and 13 Jbeta primers were used. The table came from immunoSEQ multiplex PCR; TCRdb's copy has only in-frame clones and leaves some out. The data hold about 150,000 clones, with about four fifths observed a single time. Sequenced: PBMCs. The receptor source for this set is a man aged 30-40 years in good health and CMV-seropositive.

The chain links TRBV7-8 to TRBJ1-5, with 7 bases fitting TRBD1. The germline V gene has CDR1 SGHVS and CDR2 FQNEAQ. There are 17 residues in the CDR3. V lost 1 base, J lost 3 bases, and 9 bases stayed unmatched. CDR3 DNA sequence: TGTGCCAGCAGCTTAGGGGACCGGGACAGAACCAATCAGCCCCAGCATTTT. As protein: CASSLGDRDRTNQPQHF.

V is TRBV28 and J is TRBJ1-5; D possibly corresponds to TRBD1 (6 bases). The V end was cut by 3 bases, the J end by 1 base, with 10 bases between. The CDR3 runs 15 residues. Germline V gene sequence: CDR1 MDHEN, CDR2 SYDVKM. The CDR3 protein is CASSFVGASNQPQHF. DNA for the CDR3: TGTGCCAGCAGTTTTGTGGGGGCAAGCAATCAGCCCCAGCATTTT.

The chain recombines TRBV7-3 with TRBJ2-7; 7 nucleotides agree with TRBD1. Germline V gives CDR1 SGHTA, CDR2 FQGTGA. Losses at the gene ends were 2 bases for V and 0 bases for J; bases not matched to a gene: 4. This CDR3 spans 15 amino acids. CDR3 DNA sequence: TGTGCCAGCAGCTTAGAAGGGGGCGGCTCCTACGAGCAGTACTTC. Protein: CASSLEGGGSYEQYF.

The chain uses TRBV7-3 and TRBJ1-1; D call uncertain. Germline CDR1 SGHTA, CDR2 FQGTGA. The CDR3 runs to 17 residues. The V and J ends lost 4 bases and 0 bases respectively, with 18 bases between them. CDR3 region: CASSSPGSAFMNTEAFF. CDR3 bases: TGTGCCAGCAGCTCCCCGGGATCTGCATTTATGAACACTGAAGCTTTCTTT.

Of note for this clone: The same CDR3 arises from other DNA sequences in this sample as well. DNA of the CDR3: TGTGCCAGCAGCCCGACAGGGGGCACTGAAGCTTTCTTT. Translation gives CASSPTGGTEAFF. The rearrangement links TRBV28 to TRBJ1-1; 9 positions match TRBD1. This CDR3 is built from 13 residues. J gave up 4 bases and V 6 bases, and 3 bases lay outside the gene matches. CDR1 and CDR2 from the germline V gene are MDHEN and SYDVKM.

This clone was seen only a few times. The chain is built from TRBV5-6 and TRBJ2-7, with a weak D call TRBD2 (5 bases). CDR1 is SGHDT, CDR2 YYEEEE, per germline. The CDR3 has 13 amino acids. Trimming took off 4 bases at V and 4 bases at J, with 12 bases between the two ends. Here the CDR3 DNA reads TGTGCCAGCAGCCCAAGGAGGCAGTACGAGCAGTACTTC. Translation gives CASSPRRQYEQYF.

About this clone itself: The junction differs from germline at one of its ends, possibly a read error. V gene TRBV7-9 combines with J gene TRBJ2-1; TRBD2 aligns across 8 bases. The CDR3 contains 18 residues. From germline, CDR1 is SEHNR and CDR2 FQNEAQ (reference sequence). This chain's CDR3 is CSSSLALVGRGDRNEQFF. CDR3 sequence (DNA): TGTTCCAGCAGCTTAGCGCTTGTCGGGCGGGGGGACCGCAATGAGCAGTTCTTC.

V gene TRBV15 combines with J gene TRBJ2-7; D possibly corresponds to TRBD1 (5 bases). With 1 base removed from V and 2 bases from J, the gap between germline ends came to 9 bases. Germline CDR1 and CDR2: LNHNV and YYDKDF (reference sequence). CDR3 length: 14 residues. This CDR3 is CATSRGQGPYEQYF. The CDR3, as DNA: TGTGCCACCAGCAGAGGCCAGGGTCCCTACGAGCAGTACTTC.

This chain uses TRBV28 with TRBJ1-5; 8 bases line up with TRBD1. V gave up 5 bases and J gave up 4 bases; unmatched junction bases: 10. From germline, CDR1 is MDHEN and CDR2 SYDVKM. The CDR3 covers 16 residues. This CDR3 reads CASSQGQGPENQPQHF. As DNA, the CDR3 is TGTGCCAGCAGTCAAGGACAGGGCCCAGAAAATCAGCCCCAGCATTTT. The full variable domain, completed using reference TRBV28 and TRBJ1-5, is DVKVTQSSRYLVKRTGEKVFLECVQDMDHENMFWYRQDPGLGLRLIYFSYDVKMKEKGDIPEGYSVSREKKERFSLILESASTNQTSMYLCASSQGQGPENQPQHFGDGTRLSIL.

This chain joins TRBV7-2 and TRBJ2-5; D gene ambiguous. The V end was cut by 1 base, the J end by 12 bases, with 12 bases between. The germline V gene has CDR1 SGHTA and CDR2 FQGNSA. This CDR3 spans 12 amino acids. The CDR3 DNA reads TGTGCCAGCAGCTTAGACTTCGCGTACGAGTACTTC. This sequence encodes CASSLDFAYEYF.

This chain joins TRBV5-6 and TRBJ2-3; D not resolved. Germline assignment: CDR1 SGHDT and CDR2 YYEEEE. Trimming pared 4 bases from V and 2 bases from J, leaving 17 bases between. The CDR3 sequence is 16 residues long. The DNA for the CDR3 is TGTGCCAGCAGCAACCCGCCCAGGTCTAACACAGATACGCAGTATTTT. Translated, it gives CASSNPPRSNTDTQYF.